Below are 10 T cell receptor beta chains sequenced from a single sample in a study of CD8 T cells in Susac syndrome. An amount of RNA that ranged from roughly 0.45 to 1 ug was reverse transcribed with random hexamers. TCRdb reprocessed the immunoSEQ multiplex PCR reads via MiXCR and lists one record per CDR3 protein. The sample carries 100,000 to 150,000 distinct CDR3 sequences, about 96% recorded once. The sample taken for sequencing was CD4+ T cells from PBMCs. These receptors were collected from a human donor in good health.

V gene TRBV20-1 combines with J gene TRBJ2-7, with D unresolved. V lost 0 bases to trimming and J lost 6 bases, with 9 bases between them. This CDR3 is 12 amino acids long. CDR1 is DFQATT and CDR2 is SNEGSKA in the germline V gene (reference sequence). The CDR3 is CSARERRREQYF. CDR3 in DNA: TGCAGTGCTAGAGAGAGACGGCGCGAGCAGTACTTC.

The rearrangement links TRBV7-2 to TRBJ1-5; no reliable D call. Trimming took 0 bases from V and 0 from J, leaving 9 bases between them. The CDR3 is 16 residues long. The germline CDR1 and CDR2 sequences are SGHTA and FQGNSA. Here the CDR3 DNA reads TGTGCCAGCAGCTTAGCGACGGGGTCTAGCAATCAGCCCCAGCATTTT. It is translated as CASSLATGSSNQPQHF.

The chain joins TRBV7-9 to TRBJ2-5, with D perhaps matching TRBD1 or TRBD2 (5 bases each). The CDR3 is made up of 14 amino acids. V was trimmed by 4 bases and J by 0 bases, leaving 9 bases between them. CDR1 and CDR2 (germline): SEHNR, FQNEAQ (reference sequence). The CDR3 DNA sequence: TGTGCCAGCAGCTCGGGACGGTACCAAGAGACCCAGTACTTC. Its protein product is CASSSGRYQETQYF.

The CDR3 loop is CASSPIDYRETQYF. The DNA of the CDR3 is TGTGCCAGCTCACCGATCGACTATCGAGAGACCCAGTACTTC. The genes are TRBV18 and TRBJ2-5; maybe TRBD2 (5 bases). This CDR3 comprises 14 residues. Germline values: CDR1 KGHSH, CDR2 LQKENI. V gave up 3 bases and J gave up 4 bases, with 12 bases separating them.

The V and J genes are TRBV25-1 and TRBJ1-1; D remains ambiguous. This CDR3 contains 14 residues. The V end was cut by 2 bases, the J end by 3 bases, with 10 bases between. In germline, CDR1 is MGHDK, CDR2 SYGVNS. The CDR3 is CASSESLLDTEAFF. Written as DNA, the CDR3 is TGTGCCAGCAGTGAAAGCTTACTGGACACTGAAGCTTTCTTT. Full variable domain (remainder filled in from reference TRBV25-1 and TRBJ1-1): EADIYQTPRYLVIGTGKKITLECSQTMGHDKMYWYQQDPGMELHLIHYSYGVNSTEKGDLSSESTVSRIRTEHFPLTLESARPSHTSQYLCASSESLLDTEAFFGQGTRLTVV.

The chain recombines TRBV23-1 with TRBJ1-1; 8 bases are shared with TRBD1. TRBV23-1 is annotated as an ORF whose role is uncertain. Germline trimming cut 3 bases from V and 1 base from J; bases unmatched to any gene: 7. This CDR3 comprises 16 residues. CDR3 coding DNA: TGCGCCAGCAGTCACCCAGACAGGGGTAAGAACACTGAAGCTTTCTTT. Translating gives CASSHPDRGKNTEAFF.

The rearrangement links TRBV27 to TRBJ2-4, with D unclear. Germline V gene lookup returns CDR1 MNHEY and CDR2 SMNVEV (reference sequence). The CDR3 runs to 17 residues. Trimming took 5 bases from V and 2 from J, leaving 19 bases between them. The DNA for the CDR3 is TGTGCCAGCAGTAAAATCTCCGAACGGTGGACCAAAAACATTCAGTACTTC. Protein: CASSKISERWTKNIQYF.

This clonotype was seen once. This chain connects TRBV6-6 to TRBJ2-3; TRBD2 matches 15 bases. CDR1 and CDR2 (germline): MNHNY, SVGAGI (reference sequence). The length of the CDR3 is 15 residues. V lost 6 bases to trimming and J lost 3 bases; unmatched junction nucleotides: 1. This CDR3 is CASSGLAGGTDTQYF. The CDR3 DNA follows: TGTGCCAGCAGCGGACTAGCGGGAGGGACAGATACGCAGTATTTT.

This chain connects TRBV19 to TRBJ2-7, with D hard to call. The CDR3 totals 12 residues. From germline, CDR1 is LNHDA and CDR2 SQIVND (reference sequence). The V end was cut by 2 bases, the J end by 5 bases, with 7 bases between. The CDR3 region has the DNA TGTGCCAGTAGTATATCTGGCCACGAGCAGTACTTC. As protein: CASSISGHEQYF.

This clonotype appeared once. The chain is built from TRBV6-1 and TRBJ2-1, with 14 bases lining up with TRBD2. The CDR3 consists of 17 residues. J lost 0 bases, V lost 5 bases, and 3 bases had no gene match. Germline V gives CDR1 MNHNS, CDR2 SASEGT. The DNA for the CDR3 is TGTGCCAGCAGTAAGGGACTAGCGGGAGTCTCCTACAATGAGCAGTTCTTC. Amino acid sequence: CASSKGLAGVSYNEQFF.